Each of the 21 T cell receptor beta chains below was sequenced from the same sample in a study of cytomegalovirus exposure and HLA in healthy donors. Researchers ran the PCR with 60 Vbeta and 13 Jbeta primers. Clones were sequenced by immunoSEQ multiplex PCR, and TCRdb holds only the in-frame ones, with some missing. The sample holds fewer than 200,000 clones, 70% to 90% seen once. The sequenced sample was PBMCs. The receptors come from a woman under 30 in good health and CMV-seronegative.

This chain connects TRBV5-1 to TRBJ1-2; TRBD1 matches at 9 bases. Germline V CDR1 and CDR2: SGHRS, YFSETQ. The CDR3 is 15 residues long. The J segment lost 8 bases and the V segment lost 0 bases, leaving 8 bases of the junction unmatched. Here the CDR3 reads CASSLAGTGTGGYTF. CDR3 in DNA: TGCGCCAGCAGCTTGGCCGGGACAGGGACAGGCGGCTACACCTTC. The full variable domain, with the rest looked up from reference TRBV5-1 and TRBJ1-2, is KAGVTQTPRYLIKTRGQQVTLSCSPISGHRSVSWYQQTPGQGLQFLFEYFSETQRNKGNFPGRFSGRQFSNSRSEMNVSTLELGDSALYLCASSLAGTGTGGYTFGSGTRLTVV.

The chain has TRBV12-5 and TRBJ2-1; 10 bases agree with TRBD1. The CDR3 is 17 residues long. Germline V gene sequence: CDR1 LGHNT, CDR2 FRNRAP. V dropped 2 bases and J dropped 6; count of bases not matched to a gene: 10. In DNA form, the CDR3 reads TGTGCTAGTGGTTTGAGGGGGGACGACAGGGGGCTCAATGAGCAGTTCTTC. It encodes CASGLRGDDRGLNEQFF.

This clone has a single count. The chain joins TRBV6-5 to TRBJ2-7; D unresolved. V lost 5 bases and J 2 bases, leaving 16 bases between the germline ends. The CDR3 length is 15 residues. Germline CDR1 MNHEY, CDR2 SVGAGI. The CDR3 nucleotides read TGTGCCAGCAGTATAGCCGGAACGGTAACCTACGAGCAGTACTTC. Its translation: CASSIAGTVTYEQYF.

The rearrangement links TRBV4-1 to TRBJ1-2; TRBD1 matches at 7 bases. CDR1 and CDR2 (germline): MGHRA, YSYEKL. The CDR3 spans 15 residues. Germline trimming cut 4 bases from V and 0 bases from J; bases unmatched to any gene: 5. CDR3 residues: CASSPGTAANYGYTF. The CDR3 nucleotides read TGCGCCAGCAGCCCTGGGACAGCCGCTAACTATGGCTACACCTTC.

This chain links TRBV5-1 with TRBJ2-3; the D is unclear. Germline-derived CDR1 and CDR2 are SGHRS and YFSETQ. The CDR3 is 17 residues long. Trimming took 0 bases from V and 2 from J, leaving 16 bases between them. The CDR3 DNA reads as TGCGCCAGCAGCTTGGGGGCCTCCCAAGGTTACACAGATACGCAGTATTTT. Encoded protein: CASSLGASQGYTDTQYF.

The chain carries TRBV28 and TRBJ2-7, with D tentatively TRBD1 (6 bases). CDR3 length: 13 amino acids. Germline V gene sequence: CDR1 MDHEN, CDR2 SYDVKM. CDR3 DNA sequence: TGTGCGCACAGGGATTTGAGCTCCTACGAGCAGTACTTC. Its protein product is CAHRDLSSYEQYF.

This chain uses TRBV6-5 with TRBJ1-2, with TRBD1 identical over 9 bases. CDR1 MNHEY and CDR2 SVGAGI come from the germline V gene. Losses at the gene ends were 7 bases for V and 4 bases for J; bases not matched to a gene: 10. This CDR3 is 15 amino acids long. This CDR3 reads CASNPAVQGAYGYTF. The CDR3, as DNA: TGTGCCAGCAACCCCGCCGTACAGGGGGCCTATGGCTACACCTTC.

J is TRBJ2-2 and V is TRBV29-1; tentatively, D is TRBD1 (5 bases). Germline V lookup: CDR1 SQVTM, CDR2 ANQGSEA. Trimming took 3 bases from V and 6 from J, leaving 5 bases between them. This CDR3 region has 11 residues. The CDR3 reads CSVDRAGELFF. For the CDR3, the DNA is TGCAGCGTTGACAGGGCCGGGGAGCTGTTTTTT.

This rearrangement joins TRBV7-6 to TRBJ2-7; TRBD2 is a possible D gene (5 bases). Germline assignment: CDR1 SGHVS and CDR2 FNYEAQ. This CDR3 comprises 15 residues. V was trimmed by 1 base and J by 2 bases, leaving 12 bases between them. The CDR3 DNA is TGTGCCAGCAGCTTAGTAGCCGGGAATCCCTACGAGCAGTACTTC. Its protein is CASSLVAGNPYEQYF.

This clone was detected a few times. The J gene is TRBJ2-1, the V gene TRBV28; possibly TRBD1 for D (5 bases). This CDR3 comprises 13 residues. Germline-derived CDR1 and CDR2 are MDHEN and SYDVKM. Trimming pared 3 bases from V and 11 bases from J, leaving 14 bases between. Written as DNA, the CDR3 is TGTGCCAGCAGTTTTAGGGGCAGAGGAAAGCAGTTCTTC. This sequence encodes CASSFRGRGKQFF.

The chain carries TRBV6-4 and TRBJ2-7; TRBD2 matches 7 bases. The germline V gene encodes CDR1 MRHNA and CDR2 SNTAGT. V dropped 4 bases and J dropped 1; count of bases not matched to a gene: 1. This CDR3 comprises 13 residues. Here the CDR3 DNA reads TGTGCCAGCAGTGCCGGGAGGTCCTACGAGCAGTACTTC. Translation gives CASSAGRSYEQYF.

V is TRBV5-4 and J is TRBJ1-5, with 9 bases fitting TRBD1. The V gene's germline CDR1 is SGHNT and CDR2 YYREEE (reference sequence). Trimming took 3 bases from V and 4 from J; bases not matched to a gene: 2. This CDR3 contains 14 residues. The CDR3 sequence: CASSWDRANQPQHF. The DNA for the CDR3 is TGTGCCAGCAGCTGGGACAGGGCGAATCAGCCCCAGCATTTT.

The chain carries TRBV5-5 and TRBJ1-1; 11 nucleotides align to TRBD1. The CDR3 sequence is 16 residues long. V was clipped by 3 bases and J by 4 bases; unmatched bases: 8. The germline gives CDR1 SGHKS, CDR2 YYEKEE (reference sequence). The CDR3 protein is CASSSPGQGESTEAFF. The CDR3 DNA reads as TGTGCCAGCAGCTCCCCGGGACAGGGGGAAAGCACTGAAGCTTTCTTT.

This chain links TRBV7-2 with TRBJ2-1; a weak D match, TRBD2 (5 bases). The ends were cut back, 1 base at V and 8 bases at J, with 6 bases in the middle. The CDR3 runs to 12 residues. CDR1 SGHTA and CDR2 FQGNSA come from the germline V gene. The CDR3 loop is CASSLGGYEQFF. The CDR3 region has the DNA TGTGCCAGCAGCTTAGGAGGGTATGAGCAGTTCTTC.

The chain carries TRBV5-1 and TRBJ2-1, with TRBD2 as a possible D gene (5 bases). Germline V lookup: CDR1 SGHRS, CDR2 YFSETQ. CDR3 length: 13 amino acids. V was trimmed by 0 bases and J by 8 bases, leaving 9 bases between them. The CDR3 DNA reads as TGCGCCAGCAGCTTGGATGTTAGCGATGAGCAGTTCTTC. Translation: CASSLDVSDEQFF.

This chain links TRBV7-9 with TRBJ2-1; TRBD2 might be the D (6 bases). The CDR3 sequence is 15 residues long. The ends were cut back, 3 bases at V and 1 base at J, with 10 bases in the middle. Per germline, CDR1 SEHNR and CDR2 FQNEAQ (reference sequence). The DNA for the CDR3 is TGTGCCAGCAGCTTTACCGGGGGATCCTACAATGAGCAGTTCTTC. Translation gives CASSFTGGSYNEQFF.

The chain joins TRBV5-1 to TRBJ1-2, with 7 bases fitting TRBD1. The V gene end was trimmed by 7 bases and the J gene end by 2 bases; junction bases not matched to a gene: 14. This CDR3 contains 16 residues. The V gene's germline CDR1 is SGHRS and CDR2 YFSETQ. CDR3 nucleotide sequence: TGCGCCAGCTCCCGACAGGGCTCGGAGGGGAACTATGGCTACACCTTC. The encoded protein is CASSRQGSEGNYGYTF.

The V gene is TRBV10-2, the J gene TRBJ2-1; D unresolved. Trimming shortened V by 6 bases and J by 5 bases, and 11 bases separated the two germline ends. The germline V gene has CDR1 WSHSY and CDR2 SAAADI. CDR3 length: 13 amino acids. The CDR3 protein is CASSLFENNEQFF. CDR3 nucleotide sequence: TGCGCCAGCAGCTTGTTCGAGAACAATGAGCAGTTCTTC.

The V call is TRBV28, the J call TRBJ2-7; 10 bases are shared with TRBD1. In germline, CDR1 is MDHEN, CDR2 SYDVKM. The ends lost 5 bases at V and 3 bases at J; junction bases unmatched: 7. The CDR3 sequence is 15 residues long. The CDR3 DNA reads TGTGCCAGCAGTCCATTGACAGGGGGCGTCTACGAGCAGTACTTC. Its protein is CASSPLTGGVYEQYF.

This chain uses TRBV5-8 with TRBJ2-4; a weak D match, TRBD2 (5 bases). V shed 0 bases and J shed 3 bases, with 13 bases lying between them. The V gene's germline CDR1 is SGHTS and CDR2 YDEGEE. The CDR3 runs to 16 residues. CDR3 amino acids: CASSLARWGDKNIQYF. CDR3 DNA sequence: TGTGCCAGCAGCTTGGCAAGGTGGGGAGACAAAAACATTCAGTACTTC.

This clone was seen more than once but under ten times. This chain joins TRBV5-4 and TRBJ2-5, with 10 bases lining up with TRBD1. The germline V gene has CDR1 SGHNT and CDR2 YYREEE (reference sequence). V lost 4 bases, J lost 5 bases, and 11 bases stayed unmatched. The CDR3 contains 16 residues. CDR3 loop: CASSPNAGQGVETQYF. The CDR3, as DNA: TGTGCCAGCAGCCCGAATGCCGGACAGGGGGTCGAGACCCAGTACTTC.